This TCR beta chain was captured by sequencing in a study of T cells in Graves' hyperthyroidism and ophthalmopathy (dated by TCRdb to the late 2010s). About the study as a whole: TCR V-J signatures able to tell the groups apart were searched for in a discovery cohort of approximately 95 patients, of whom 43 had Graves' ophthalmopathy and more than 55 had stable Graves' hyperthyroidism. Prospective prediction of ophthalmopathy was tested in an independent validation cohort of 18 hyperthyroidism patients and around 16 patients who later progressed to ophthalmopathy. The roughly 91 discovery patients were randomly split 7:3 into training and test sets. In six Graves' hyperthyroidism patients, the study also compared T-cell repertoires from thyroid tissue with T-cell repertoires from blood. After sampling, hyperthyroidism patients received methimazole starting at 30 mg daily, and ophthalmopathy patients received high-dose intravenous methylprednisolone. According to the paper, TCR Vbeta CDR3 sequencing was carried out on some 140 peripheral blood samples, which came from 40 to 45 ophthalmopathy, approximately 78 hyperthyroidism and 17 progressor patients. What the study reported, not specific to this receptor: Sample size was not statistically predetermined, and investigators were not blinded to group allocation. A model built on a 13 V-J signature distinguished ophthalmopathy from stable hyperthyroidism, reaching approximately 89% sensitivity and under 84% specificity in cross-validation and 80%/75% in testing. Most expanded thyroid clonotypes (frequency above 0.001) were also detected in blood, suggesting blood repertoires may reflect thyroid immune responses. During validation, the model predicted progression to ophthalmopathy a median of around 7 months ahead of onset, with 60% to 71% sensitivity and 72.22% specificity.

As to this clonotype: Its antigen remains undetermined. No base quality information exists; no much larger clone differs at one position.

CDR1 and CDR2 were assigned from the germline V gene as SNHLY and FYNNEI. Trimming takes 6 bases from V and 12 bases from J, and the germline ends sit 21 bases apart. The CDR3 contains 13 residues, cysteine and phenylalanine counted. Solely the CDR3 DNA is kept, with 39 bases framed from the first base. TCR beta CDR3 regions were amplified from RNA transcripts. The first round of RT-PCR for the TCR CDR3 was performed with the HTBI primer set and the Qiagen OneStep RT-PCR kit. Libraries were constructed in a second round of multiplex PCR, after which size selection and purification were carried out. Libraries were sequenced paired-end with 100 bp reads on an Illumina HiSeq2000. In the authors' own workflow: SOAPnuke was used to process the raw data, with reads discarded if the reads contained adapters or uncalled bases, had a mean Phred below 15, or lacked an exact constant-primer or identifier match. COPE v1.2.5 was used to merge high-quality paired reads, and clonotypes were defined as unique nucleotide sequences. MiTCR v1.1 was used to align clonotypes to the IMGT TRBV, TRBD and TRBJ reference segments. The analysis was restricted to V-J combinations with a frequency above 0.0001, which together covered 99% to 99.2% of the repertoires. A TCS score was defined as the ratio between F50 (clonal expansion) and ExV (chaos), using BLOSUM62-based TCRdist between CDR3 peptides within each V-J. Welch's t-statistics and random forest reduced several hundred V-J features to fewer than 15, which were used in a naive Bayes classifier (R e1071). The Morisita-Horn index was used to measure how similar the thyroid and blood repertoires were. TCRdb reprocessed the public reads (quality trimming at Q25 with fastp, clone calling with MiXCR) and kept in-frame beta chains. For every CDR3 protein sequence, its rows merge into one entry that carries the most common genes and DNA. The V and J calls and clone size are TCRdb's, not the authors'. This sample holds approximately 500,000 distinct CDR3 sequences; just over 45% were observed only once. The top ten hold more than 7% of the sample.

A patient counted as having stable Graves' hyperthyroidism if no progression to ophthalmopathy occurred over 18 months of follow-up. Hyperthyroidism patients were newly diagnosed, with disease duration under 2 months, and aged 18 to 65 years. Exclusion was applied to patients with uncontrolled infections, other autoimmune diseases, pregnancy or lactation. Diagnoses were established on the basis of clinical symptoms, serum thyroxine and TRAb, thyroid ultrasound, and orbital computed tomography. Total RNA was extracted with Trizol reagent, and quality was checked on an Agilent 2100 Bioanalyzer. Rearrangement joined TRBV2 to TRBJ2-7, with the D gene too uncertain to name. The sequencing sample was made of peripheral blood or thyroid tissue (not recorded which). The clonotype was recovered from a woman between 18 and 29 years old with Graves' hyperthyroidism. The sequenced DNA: TGTGCCAGCAGCCCACTTAATTCCTACGGGCGGTACTTC. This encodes CASSPLNSYGRYF.